Below, 14 T cell receptor beta chains from the same sample are listed, as sequenced in a study of cytomegalovirus exposure and HLA in healthy donors. TCRdb's table, derived via immunoSEQ multiplex PCR, lists solely in-frame clones and lacks some. Of about 250,000 clones in the sample, around 87% were seen once. The source material was PBMCs. The origin of the receptors is a man younger than 35 in good health and CMV-seronegative.

V is TRBV25-1 and J is TRBJ1-6, with no clear D. The germline CDR1 and CDR2 sequences are MGHDK and SYGVNS. This CDR3 is 13 amino acids long. Trimming stripped 7 bases from V and 8 bases from J, with 12 bases between. The CDR3 nucleotides are TGTGCCAGCAAAAGTACGAGGGATTCACCCCTCCACTTT. Translation: CASKSTRDSPLHF.

This rearrangement joins TRBV30 to TRBJ1-5; D possibly corresponds to TRBD1 (5 bases). CDR1 is GTSNPN, CDR2 SVGIG, per germline (reference sequence). CDR3 size: 15 residues. Between the trimmed V and J ends, which lost 0 bases and 3 bases, there was a span of 12 bases. As DNA, the CDR3 is TGTGCCTGGAGTGTAGTAGGGGATGTCAATCAGCCCCAGCATTTT. As protein: CAWSVVGDVNQPQHF.

The V gene is TRBV28, the J gene TRBJ2-1; the D gene is possibly TRBD2 (5 bases). V lost 10 bases and J lost 9, with 19 bases in between. CDR3 size: 13 residues. The germline gives CDR1 MDHEN, CDR2 SYDVKM. In nucleotides, the CDR3 is TGTGCCACCCGACGGGGTATCGCTATTGAGCAGTTCTTC. Residues: CATRRGIAIEQFF.

The gene calls are TRBV7-9 and TRBJ1-2; 9 bases map to TRBD1. V was pared by 3 bases and J by 4 bases, with 9 bases of the junction left unmatched. The CDR3 is made up of 16 amino acids. CDR1 is SEHNR, CDR2 FQNEAQ, per germline (reference sequence). CDR3 sequence (DNA): TGTGCCAGCAGCTTCCAAGGGGGGACAGGGATCTATGGCTACACCTTC. Translation gives CASSFQGGTGIYGYTF.

The chain has TRBV28 and TRBJ1-1; D unresolved. In germline, CDR1 is MDHEN, CDR2 SYDVKM. The CDR3 totals 14 residues. V dropped 5 bases and J dropped 5 bases, with 15 bases sitting between them. This CDR3 reads CASSPPSVSTEAFF. In DNA form, the CDR3 reads TGTGCCAGCAGTCCCCCTAGTGTGTCTACTGAAGCTTTCTTT.

V and J are TRBV29-1 and TRBJ2-3; D unresolved. V dropped 0 bases and J dropped 2 bases, with 15 bases sitting between them. Germline CDR1 is SQVTM and CDR2 is ANQGSEA. This CDR3 is built from 16 residues. The CDR3 is CSVEDRYRGATDTQYF. DNA of the CDR3: TGCAGCGTTGAAGATCGGTATCGTGGAGCCACAGATACGCAGTATTTT.

Remarks on this clone: This sample also contains other DNA sequences that code for the same CDR3. The chain carries TRBV27 and TRBJ1-5; 10 bases match TRBD1. Losses at the gene ends were 4 bases for V and 7 bases for J; bases not matched to a gene: 4. Germline V lookup: CDR1 MNHEY, CDR2 SMNVEV (reference sequence). There are 14 residues in the CDR3. The CDR3 is CASSSDRGNQPQHF. The CDR3 bases are TGTGCCAGCAGTTCGGACAGGGGGAACCAGCCCCAGCATTTT.

The J gene is TRBJ2-3, the V gene TRBV7-2, with TRBD2 identical over 7 bases. Germline V lookup: CDR1 SGHTA, CDR2 FQGNSA. The trim removed 1 base at V and 2 bases at J, leaving 6 bases unmatched. This CDR3 spans 16 amino acids. CDR3: CASSLGSSGSTDTQYF. CDR3 coding DNA: TGTGCCAGCAGCTTAGGGTCTAGCGGATCCACAGATACGCAGTATTTT.

The chain employs TRBV5-4 and TRBJ1-1, with TRBD1 as a possible D gene (6 bases). Germline CDR1 and CDR2: SGHNT and YYREEE (reference sequence). The CDR3 covers 14 residues. V lost 1 base to trimming and J lost 3 bases, with 10 bases between them. In DNA, the CDR3 is TGTGCCAGCAGCTTGACAGGGATCGACACTGAAGCTTTCTTT. This sequence encodes CASSLTGIDTEAFF. The whole variable domain, filled in from reference TRBV5-4 and TRBJ1-1, reads ETGVTQSPTHLIKTRGQQVTLRCSSQSGHNTVSWYQQALGQGPQFIFQYYREEENGRGNFPPRFSGLQFPNYSSELNVNALELDDSALYLCASSLTGIDTEAFFGQGTRLTVV.

The V gene is TRBV5-6, the J gene TRBJ1-1; D is uncertain. Germline lookup yields CDR1 SGHDT and CDR2 YYEEEE. The V gene lost 0 bases and the J gene lost 9 bases, with 12 bases spanning the gap. The CDR3 extends over 13 amino acids. This CDR3 reads CASSLGRRFQAFF. DNA of the CDR3: TGTGCCAGCAGCTTGGGTCGCCGGTTTCAAGCTTTCTTT.

The rearrangement joins TRBV7-2 to TRBJ2-7; TRBD1 agrees at 10 bases. CDR3 length equals 15 residues. The V gene's germline CDR1 is SGHTA and CDR2 FQGNSA. J gave up 6 bases and V 2 bases, and 7 bases lay outside the gene matches. The CDR3 loop reads CASSLMGQGLGEQYF. The CDR3 DNA sequence: TGTGCCAGCAGCTTAATGGGACAGGGGCTAGGCGAGCAGTACTTC.

The CDR3 sequence is CASSQVTAGGSDTQYF. The CDR3 DNA reads TGCGCCAGCAGCCAAGTCACCGCGGGGGGCTCAGATACGCAGTATTTT. The chain combines TRBV4-1 with TRBJ2-3, with TRBD2 matching over 8 bases. Trimming removed 1 base from V and 4 bases from J; junction bases left unmatched: 7. The CDR3 is made up of 16 amino acids. Germline V lookup: CDR1 MGHRA, CDR2 YSYEKL.

The rearrangement uses TRBV2 and TRBJ1-2, with D perhaps matching TRBD1 (6 bases). Trimming stripped 5 bases from V and 8 bases from J, with 18 bases between. The CDR3 contains 14 residues. Per the germline V gene, CDR1 is SNHLY and CDR2 is FYNNEI. CDR3 DNA sequence: TGTGCCAGCAGTTTACAGGGTTCTAATGGCGGCTACACCTTC. Protein sequence: CASSLQGSNGGYTF.

The chain uses TRBV14 and TRBJ1-1, with D hard to call. The CDR3 is made up of 14 amino acids. From germline, CDR1 is SGHDN and CDR2 FVKESK. Trimming shortened V by 2 bases and J by 7 bases, and 14 bases separated the two germline ends. Here the CDR3 reads CASSQYRGWGEAFF. The CDR3 DNA sequence: TGTGCCAGCAGCCAATACCGGGGATGGGGTGAAGCTTTCTTT.